This entry describes one T cell receptor (beta chain). What it binds is unknown. This sample is part of a study of long-term antiretroviral therapy in people with HIV. Overall study findings and caveats: ART adherence, viral resistance and therapy changes went unrecorded.

The authors ran the immunoSEQ assay, v3.0, at survey level. Sequencing targeted 40,000-50,000 T-cell genomes per sample. The method was immunoSEQ multiplex PCR; TCRdb's version includes in-frame clones alone and lacks a portion of them. Of 15,000 to 20,000 clones listed, about 95% are singletons. CDR1 and CDR2 (germline): MNHEY, SVGAGI. The CDR3 is 14 residues long. Trimming pared 3 bases from V and 6 bases from J, leaving 12 bases between. This sample comprised unsorted PBMCs, obtained more than 10 years after starting antiretroviral therapy. The chain carries TRBV6-5 and TRBJ1-5; D not certain. This receptor was taken from a man aged 25 to 40 with HIV. The CDR3 here is CASSYSQYFQPQHF. In DNA, the CDR3 is TGTGCCAGCAGTTATAGTCAGTATTTTCAGCCCCAGCATTTT.